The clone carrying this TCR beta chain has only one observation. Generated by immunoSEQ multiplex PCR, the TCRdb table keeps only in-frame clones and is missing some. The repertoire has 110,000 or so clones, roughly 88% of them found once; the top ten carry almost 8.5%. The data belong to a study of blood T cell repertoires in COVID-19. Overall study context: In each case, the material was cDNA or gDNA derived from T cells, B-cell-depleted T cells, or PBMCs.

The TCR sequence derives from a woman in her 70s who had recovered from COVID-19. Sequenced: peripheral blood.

CDR3 nucleotide sequence: TGTGCCAGCAGCCCCCGGTGGGAGGTCCTCGCAACTAATGAAAAACTGTTTTTT. This translates into CASSPRWEVLATNEKLFF. The V call is TRBV11-2, the J call TRBJ1-4; D uncertain. Trimming left V 5 bases short and J 0 bases short, with 19 bases between. CDR3 size: 18 residues. The V gene's germline CDR1 is SGHAT and CDR2 FQNNGV.